This paragraph reports one T cell receptor beta chain. The antigen it recognizes is unknown. No much larger clone exists at a distance of one base, and base qualities are not known. Sequencing instrument: Illumina NovaSeq 6000. cDNA libraries for TCRalpha and TCRbeta were prepared by 5'RACE using constant-segment primers, with sample barcodes and unique molecular identifiers added. Trizol reagent was used to extract RNA from every sample. Amplification of the libraries took two PCR steps, and the second step added a second sample barcode plus Illumina TruSeq adapters. Sequencing of the libraries was done on an Illumina NovaSeq, producing 2 x 150 bp paired-end reads. As for how the authors treated the data: With migec v1.2.7, reads were demultiplexed and then collapsed into UMI-guided consensus sequences. Using mixcr v2.1.11, UMI consensuses were aligned to TRA and TRB V and J templates and then assembled into clonotypes. Clonotypes were classified as expanded or contracted when called significant by both edgeR and NoisET, with noise models trained on biological replicates. edgeR calls used a false discovery rate-adjusted p below 0.01 and a log2 fold-change threshold of 1. PCA with hierarchical clustering of max-normalized trajectories of the 1000 most abundant clonotypes was used as exploratory dynamics analysis. Separately sequenced CD4+ and CD8+ repertoires were used to assign a CD4 or CD8 phenotype to each responding clone. Starting from the raw public reads, TCRdb applied fastp trimming at Q25, assembled clones with MiXCR and retained in-frame beta chains. A single entry per CDR3 protein holds the most common genes and DNA from its merged rows. The V and J calls were determined by TCRdb, not by the authors. The sample records hundreds of thousands of distinct CDR3 sequences, around a sixth of which are singletons. Of the sample, approximately 20% falls within the top ten clones.

These data belong to a study of T-cell memory formation after mild COVID-19 (dated by TCRdb to the early 2020s). About the full investigation: Most TCR sequence clusters were specific to one of the two donors. In two donors, T-cell clones that expanded and contracted after mild COVID-19 were tracked by sequencing TCRalpha and TCRbeta repertoires over time. The cohort was made up of two young adult volunteers, one female and one male, who were previously healthy.

Ficoll-Paque density gradient centrifugation was used to isolate PBMCs. Inclusive of the bounding cysteine and phenylalanine, the CDR3 is 14 residues long. Of the read, only the CDR3 DNA is kept; its 42 bases are in frame from base 1. Based on the germline V gene, the CDR1 and CDR2 sequences are KGHSH and LQKENI. For this chain, trimming is 4 bases at the V end and 3 bases at the J end, and the number of junction bases without a gene match is 5. What the research found in general, with its limitations: The study included only a couple of mild cases, and larger cohorts that include severe cases with pre-infection samples were judged to be necessary. Contracting CD4+ clones were located mainly in the CM and EM memory subsets, whereas CD8+ clones were found to be enriched in EMRA. Clones contracting from day 15 to 85 had balanced CD4/CD8 phenotypes, while a second wave expanding from day 15 to 37 was biased towards CD4+. Some responding clones were detected in pre-infection memory, suggesting pre-existing cross-reactive memory T cells joined the SARS-CoV-2 response. SARS-CoV-2 specificity was not confirmed for the second-wave clones peaking on day 37.

The specimen was PBMCs or a T cell subset sorted from them (not recorded which). The receptor was derived from a man aged 18 to 29 who had mild COVID-19 (a few samples of this study predate the infection). The sample titles of this study are shuffled in the database, so cell type and time point are left out; the donor was told from shared clones. In this chain, TRBV18 is recombined with TRBJ1-1, with TRBD1 identical over 7 junction bases. The CDR3 protein sequence reads: CASSQGALDTEAFF. The DNA is TGTGCCAGCTCACAGGGGGCGTTGGACACTGAAGCTTTCTTT.